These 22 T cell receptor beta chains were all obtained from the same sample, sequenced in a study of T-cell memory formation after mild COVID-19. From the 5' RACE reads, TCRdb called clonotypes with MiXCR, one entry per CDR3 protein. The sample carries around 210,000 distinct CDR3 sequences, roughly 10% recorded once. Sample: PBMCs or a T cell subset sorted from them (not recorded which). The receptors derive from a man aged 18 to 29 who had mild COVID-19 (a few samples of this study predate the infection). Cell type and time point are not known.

The CDR3 nucleotides are TGCAGTGCTAGGAGGGACAGGGGGGACAACATTCAGTACTTC. This gives the protein CSARRDRGDNIQYF. The chain links TRBV20-1 to TRBJ2-4; 11 positions agree with TRBD1. Germline V lookup: CDR1 DFQATT, CDR2 SNEGSKA (reference sequence). V shed 3 bases, J shed 7 bases, and the junction held 5 bases outside the gene matches. This CDR3 region has 14 residues.

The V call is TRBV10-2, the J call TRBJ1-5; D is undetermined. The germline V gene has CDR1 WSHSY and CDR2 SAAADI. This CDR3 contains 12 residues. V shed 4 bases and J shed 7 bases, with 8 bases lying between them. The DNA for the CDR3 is TGCGCCAGCAGTGTCGGTACCCAGCCCCAGCATTTT. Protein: CASSVGTQPQHF.

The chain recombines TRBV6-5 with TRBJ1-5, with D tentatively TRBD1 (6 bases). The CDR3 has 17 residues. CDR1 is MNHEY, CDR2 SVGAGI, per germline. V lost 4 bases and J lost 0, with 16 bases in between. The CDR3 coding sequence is TGTGCCAGCAGTTTAAGACCGGGACAAAGTAGCAATCAGCCCCAGCATTTT. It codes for CASSLRPGQSSNQPQHF.

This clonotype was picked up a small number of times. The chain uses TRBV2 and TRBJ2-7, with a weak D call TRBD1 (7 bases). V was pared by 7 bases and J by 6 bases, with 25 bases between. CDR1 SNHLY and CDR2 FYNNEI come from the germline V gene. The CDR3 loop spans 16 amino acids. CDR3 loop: CASKALRTRGAGEQYF. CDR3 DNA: TGTGCCAGCAAGGCCCTAAGGACCAGGGGGGCGGGCGAGCAGTACTTC.

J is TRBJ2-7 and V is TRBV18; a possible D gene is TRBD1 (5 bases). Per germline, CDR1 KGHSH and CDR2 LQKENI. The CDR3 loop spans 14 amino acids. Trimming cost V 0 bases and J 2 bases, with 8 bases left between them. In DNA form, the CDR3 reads TGTGCCAGCTCACCACCGTCAGGGACCTACGAGCAGTACTTC. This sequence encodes CASSPPSGTYEQYF.

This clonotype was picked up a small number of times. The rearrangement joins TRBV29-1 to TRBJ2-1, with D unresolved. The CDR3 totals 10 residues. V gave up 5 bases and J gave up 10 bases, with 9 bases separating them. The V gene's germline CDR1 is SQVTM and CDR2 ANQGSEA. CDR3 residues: CSVRIEEQFF. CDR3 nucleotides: TGCAGCGTTCGGATCGAAGAGCAGTTCTTC.

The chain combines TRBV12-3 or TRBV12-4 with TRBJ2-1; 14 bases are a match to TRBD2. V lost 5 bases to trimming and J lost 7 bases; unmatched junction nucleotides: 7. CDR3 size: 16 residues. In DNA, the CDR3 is TGTGCCAGCAGTGGGCAGACTAGCGGGGGGGGTAATGAGCAGTTCTTC. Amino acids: CASSGQTSGGGNEQFF.

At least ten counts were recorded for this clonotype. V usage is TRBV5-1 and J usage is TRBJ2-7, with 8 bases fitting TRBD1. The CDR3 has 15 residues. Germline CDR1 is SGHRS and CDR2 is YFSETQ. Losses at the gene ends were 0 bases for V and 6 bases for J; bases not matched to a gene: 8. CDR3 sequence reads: CASSLGGQGDREQYF. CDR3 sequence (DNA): TGCGCCAGCAGCTTGGGCGGACAGGGAGATCGCGAGCAGTACTTC.

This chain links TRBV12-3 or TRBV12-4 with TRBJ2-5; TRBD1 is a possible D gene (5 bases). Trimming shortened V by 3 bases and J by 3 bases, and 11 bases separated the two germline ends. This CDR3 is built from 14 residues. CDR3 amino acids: CASSFRDSKETQYF. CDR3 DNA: TGTGCCAGCAGTTTTCGAGACAGTAAAGAGACCCAGTACTTC.

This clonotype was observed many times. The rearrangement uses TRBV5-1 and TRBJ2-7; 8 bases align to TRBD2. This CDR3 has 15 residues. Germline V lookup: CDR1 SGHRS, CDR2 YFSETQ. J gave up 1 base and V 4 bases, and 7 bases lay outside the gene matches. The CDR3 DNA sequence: TGCGCCAGCAGCCCGGCGGGGGGTTATTCCTACGAGCAGTACTTC. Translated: CASSPAGGYSYEQYF.

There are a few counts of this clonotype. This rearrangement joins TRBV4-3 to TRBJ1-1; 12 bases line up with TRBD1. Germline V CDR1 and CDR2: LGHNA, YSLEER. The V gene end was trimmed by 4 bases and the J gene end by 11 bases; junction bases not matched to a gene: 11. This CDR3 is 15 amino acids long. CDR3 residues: CASSRGTGGIFRAFF. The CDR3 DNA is TGCGCCAGCAGCCGAGGGACAGGGGGCATCTTCCGGGCTTTCTTT.

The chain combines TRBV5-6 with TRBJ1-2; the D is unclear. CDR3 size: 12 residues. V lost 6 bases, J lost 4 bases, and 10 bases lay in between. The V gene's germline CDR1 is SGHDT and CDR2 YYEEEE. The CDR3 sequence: CASTLIGYGYTF. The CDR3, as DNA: TGTGCCAGCACCCTCATAGGCTATGGCTACACCTTC.

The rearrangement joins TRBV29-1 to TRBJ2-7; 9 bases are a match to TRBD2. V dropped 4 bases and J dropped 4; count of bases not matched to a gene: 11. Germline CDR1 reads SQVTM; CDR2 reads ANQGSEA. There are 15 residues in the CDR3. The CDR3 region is CSVVPIAGEPYEQYF. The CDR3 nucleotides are TGCAGCGTTGTCCCCATAGCGGGGGAACCTTACGAGCAGTACTTC.

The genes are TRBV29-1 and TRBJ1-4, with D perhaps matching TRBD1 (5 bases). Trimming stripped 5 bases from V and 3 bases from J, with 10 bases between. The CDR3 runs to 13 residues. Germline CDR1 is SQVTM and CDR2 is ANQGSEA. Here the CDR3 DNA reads TGCAGCGTTACGGTGGGGCCTAATGAAAAACTGTTTTTT. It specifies CSVTVGPNEKLFF.

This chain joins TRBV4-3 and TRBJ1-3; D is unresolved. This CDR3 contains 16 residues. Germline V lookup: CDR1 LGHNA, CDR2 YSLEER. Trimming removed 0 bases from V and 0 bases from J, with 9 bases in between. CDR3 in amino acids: CASSQDISGSGNTIYF. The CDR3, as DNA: TGCGCCAGCAGCCAAGATATCTCCGGCTCTGGAAACACCATATATTTT.

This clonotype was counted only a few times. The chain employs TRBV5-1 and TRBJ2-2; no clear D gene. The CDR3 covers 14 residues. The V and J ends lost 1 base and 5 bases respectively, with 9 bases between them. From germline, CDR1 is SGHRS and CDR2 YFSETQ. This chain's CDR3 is CASSLREGTGELFF. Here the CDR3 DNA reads TGCGCCAGCAGCTTGAGGGAAGGAACCGGGGAGCTGTTTTTT.

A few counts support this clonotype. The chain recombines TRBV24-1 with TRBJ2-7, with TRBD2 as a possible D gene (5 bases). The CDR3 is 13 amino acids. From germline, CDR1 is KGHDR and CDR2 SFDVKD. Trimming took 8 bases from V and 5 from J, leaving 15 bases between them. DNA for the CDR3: TGTGCCACCACCGGGATACCCTTGGACGAGCAGTACGTC. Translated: CATTGIPLDEQYV.

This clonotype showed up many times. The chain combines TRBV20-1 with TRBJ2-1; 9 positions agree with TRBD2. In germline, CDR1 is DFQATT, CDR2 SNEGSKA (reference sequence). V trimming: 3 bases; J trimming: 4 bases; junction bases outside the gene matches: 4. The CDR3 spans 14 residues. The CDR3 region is CSARERGVYNEQFF. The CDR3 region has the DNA TGCAGTGCTAGGGAGCGGGGGGTATACAATGAGCAGTTCTTC.

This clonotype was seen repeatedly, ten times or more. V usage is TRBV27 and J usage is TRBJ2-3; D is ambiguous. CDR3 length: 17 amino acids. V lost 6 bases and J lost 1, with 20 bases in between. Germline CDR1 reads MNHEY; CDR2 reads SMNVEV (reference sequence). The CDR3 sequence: CASSFRLRESGTDTQYF. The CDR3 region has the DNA TGTGCCAGCAGCTTCCGCCTCCGAGAGTCGGGCACAGATACGCAGTATTTT.

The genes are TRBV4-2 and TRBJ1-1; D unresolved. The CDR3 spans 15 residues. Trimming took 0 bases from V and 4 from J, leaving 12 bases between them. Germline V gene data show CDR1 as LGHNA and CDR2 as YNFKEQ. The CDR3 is CASSQESSWGTEAFF. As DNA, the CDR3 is TGTGCCAGCAGCCAAGAGTCTTCGTGGGGCACTGAAGCTTTCTTT.

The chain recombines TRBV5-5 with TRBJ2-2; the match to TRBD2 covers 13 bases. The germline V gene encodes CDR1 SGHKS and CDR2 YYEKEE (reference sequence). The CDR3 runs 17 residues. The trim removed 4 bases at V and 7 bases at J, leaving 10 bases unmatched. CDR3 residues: CASSPTSGGPLVGELFF. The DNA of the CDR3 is TGTGCCAGCAGCCCGACTAGCGGGGGGCCGTTGGTCGGGGAGCTGTTTTTT.

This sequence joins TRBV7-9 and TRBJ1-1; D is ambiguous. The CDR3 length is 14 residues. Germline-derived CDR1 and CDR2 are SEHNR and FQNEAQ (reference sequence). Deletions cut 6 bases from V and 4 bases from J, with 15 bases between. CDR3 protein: CASSFKNPGTEAFF. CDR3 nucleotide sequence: TGTGCCAGCAGTTTTAAAAACCCCGGCACTGAAGCTTTCTTT.